This passage covers 30 T cell receptor beta chains from one sample sequenced in a study of blood T cell repertoires in COVID-19. Profiling relied on immunoSEQ multiplex PCR, and the TCRdb table lists in-frame clones only, not all of them. The sample has about 64,000 clones, approximately 80% seen once. Material for sequencing was peripheral blood. The receptors stem from a man aged 60 to 69 with COVID-19, enrolled during active disease.

V and J are TRBV3-1 (or the pseudogene TRBV3-2) and TRBJ2-5, with TRBD2 matching 14 bases. Germline V gives CDR1 LGHDT, CDR2 YNNKEL (reference sequence). This CDR3 is 16 amino acids long. V was clipped by 1 base and J by 2 bases; unmatched bases: 0. CDR3 coding DNA: TGTGCCAGCAGCCAAGGACTAGCGGGGGGGCAAGAGACCCAGTACTTC. Translation: CASSQGLAGGQETQYF.

This chain connects TRBV30 to TRBJ1-5; no clear D. Germline loops: CDR1 GTSNPN, CDR2 SVGIG (reference sequence). Trimming removed 0 bases at V and 3 bases at J, with 6 bases between. The length of the CDR3 is 13 residues. The CDR3 is CAWSVRDNQPQHF. The CDR3 DNA sequence: TGTGCCTGGAGTGTACGGGACAATCAGCCCCAGCATTTT.

This sequence joins TRBV6-4 and TRBJ1-2; possible D gene TRBD1, 6 bases. Germline V lookup: CDR1 MRHNA, CDR2 SNTAGT. The V end was cut by 3 bases, the J end by 9 bases, with 20 bases between. CDR3 length equals 15 residues. CDR3 DNA sequence: TGTGCCAGCAGTGATACAGACAGGTCCGAGAGGAGCTACACCTTC. Amino acids: CASSDTDRSERSYTF.

This sequence joins TRBV5-1 and TRBJ2-1; D remains ambiguous. The CDR3 covers 11 residues. V lost 4 bases and J 7 bases, leaving 6 bases between the germline ends. The germline CDR1 and CDR2 sequences are SGHRS and YFSETQ. The chain's CDR3 is CASSTFNEQFF. The CDR3, as DNA: TGCGCCAGCAGCACATTTAATGAGCAGTTCTTC. Full variable domain (remainder filled in from reference TRBV5-1 and TRBJ2-1): KAGVTQTPRYLIKTRGQQVTLSCSPISGHRSVSWYQQTPGQGLQFLFEYFSETQRNKGNFPGRFSGRQFSNSRSEMNVSTLELGDSALYLCASSTFNEQFFGPGTRLTVL.

This rearrangement joins TRBV4-2 to TRBJ2-7; the D gene is possibly TRBD1 (5 bases). Germline CDR1 and CDR2: LGHNA and YNFKEQ. The CDR3 spans 12 residues. V was clipped by 2 bases and J by 4 bases, with 6 bases between them. The CDR3 sequence is CASSQQGYEQYF. The CDR3 DNA reads TGTGCCAGCAGCCAACAGGGATACGAGCAGTACTTC.

The chain has TRBV7-9 and TRBJ1-2, with 7 bases fitting TRBD1. V trimming: 8 bases; J trimming: 3 bases; junction bases outside the gene matches: 0. This CDR3 contains 11 residues. The germline CDR1 and CDR2 sequences are SEHNR and FQNEAQ (reference sequence). Here the CDR3 DNA reads TGTGCCAGCGGGACAGACTATGGCTACACCTTC. It specifies CASGTDYGYTF.

The chain couples TRBV5-1 to TRBJ2-5, with 15 bases that match TRBD2. The CDR3 spans 18 residues. J gave up 4 bases and V 4 bases, and 11 bases lay outside the gene matches. Germline CDR1 reads SGHRS; CDR2 reads YFSETQ. CDR3 sequence: CASSPGTSGGPLGETQYF. DNA of the CDR3: TGCGCCAGCAGCCCCGGGACTAGCGGGGGGCCCTTGGGAGAGACCCAGTACTTC.

V is TRBV7-9 and J is TRBJ2-5, with TRBD1 matching 7 bases. J gave up 4 bases and V 5 bases, and 10 bases lay outside the gene matches. Germline CDR1 and CDR2: SEHNR and FQNEAQ (reference sequence). The CDR3 contains 15 residues. The CDR3 region has the DNA TGTGCCAGCAGCCTTTACGACAGGGTCGGAGAGACCCAGTACTTC. Translation: CASSLYDRVGETQYF.

The chain is built from TRBV29-1 and TRBJ2-5; 7 positions match TRBD1. CDR3 length: 16 amino acids. Germline V gene lookup returns CDR1 SQVTM and CDR2 ANQGSEA. After removal of 4 bases from V and 5 bases from J, the junction contained 16 bases not matched to a gene. Written as DNA, the CDR3 is TGCAGCGTTGCAGGACAGGTCAGCGGTTTAATGGAGACCCAGTACTTC. This translates into CSVAGQVSGLMETQYF.

The chain carries TRBV6-2 or TRBV6-3 and TRBJ1-6, with D hard to call. The CDR3 consists of 15 residues. Per the germline V gene, CDR1 is MNHEY and CDR2 is SVGEGT. V was trimmed by 1 base and J by 3 bases, leaving 7 bases between them. The CDR3 loop reads CASSYYEGYNSPLHF. The CDR3 region has the DNA TGTGCCAGCAGTTACTATGAGGGCTATAATTCACCCCTCCACTTT.

In this sample, this clone turned up once. The V gene is TRBV7-2, the J gene TRBJ2-1; 7 bases line up with TRBD2. The CDR3 contains 14 residues. The germline V gene encodes CDR1 SGHTA and CDR2 FQGNSA. Trimming removed 1 base from V and 9 bases from J; junction bases left unmatched: 6. CDR3 DNA: TGTGCCAGCAGCTTAGTTCGGGAGGAGGTTGAGCAGTTCTTC. Translated: CASSLVREEVEQFF.

The rearrangement links TRBV7-9 to TRBJ1-5; D remains unclear. V lost 1 base to trimming and J lost 3 bases, with 13 bases between them. From germline, CDR1 is SEHNR and CDR2 FQNEAQ (reference sequence). The CDR3 loop spans 16 amino acids. CDR3 in amino acids: CASSLGVSGFNQPQHF. The CDR3, as DNA: TGTGCCAGCAGCTTAGGAGTAAGCGGTTTCAATCAGCCCCAGCATTTT.

This chain connects TRBV6-5 to TRBJ2-7; D is possibly TRBD1 (5 bases). CDR3 length: 15 amino acids. Trimming pared 0 bases from V and 6 bases from J, leaving 15 bases between. Germline values: CDR1 MNHEY, CDR2 SVGAGI. The CDR3, as DNA: TGTGCCAGCAGTTACTCGAACCAGGGTACGGGCGAGCAGTACTTC. Translating gives CASSYSNQGTGEQYF.

The rearrangement uses TRBV6-1 and TRBJ2-2; TRBD2 matches at 10 bases. This CDR3 spans 15 amino acids. The J segment lost 8 bases and the V segment lost 2 bases, leaving 5 bases of the junction unmatched. Germline CDR1 is MNHNS and CDR2 is SASEGT. DNA for the CDR3: TGTGCCAGCAGTGAACCTAGCGGGAGTAAGGGGGAGCTGTTTTTT. Translation gives CASSEPSGSKGELFF.

The rearrangement links TRBV5-4 to TRBJ2-2; 9 bases are shared with TRBD1. The germline CDR1 and CDR2 sequences are SGHNT and YYREEE (reference sequence). Trimming cost V 2 bases and J 4 bases; bases outside gene matches: 6. The CDR3 extends over 16 amino acids. The CDR3 spells CASSFGQGQVTGELFF. In DNA form, the CDR3 reads TGTGCCAGCAGCTTTGGACAGGGGCAGGTCACCGGGGAGCTGTTTTTT.

The chain joins TRBV30 to TRBJ1-3, with TRBD1 as a possible D gene (5 bases). Germline-derived CDR1 and CDR2 are GTSNPN and SVGIG (reference sequence). Trimming left V 0 bases short and J 4 bases short, with 10 bases between. There are 14 residues in the CDR3. The CDR3 spells CAWSVNGGGNTIYF. In DNA form, the CDR3 reads TGTGCCTGGAGTGTAAACGGGGGGGGAAACACCATATATTTT.

The chain combines TRBV5-4 with TRBJ2-1; possible D gene TRBD1, 5 bases. Germline CDR1 reads SGHNT; CDR2 reads YYREEE (reference sequence). V was pared by 4 bases and J by 6 bases, with 11 bases between. The CDR3 runs 13 residues. The CDR3 sequence: CASSDRTFNEQFF. The CDR3 bases are TGTGCCAGCAGCGACCGGACATTCAATGAGCAGTTCTTC.

This clone was observed many times. The chain is built from TRBV9 and TRBJ2-3, with D possibly TRBD2 on 7 matching bases. The CDR3 runs 12 residues. V gave up 4 bases and J gave up 10 bases, with 13 bases separating them. Germline CDR1 is SGDLS and CDR2 is YYNGEE. CDR3 in amino acids: CASSPGGGAQYF. The CDR3 nucleotides are TGTGCCAGCAGCCCAGGAGGGGGGGCGCAGTATTTT.

The chain combines TRBV10-3 with TRBJ1-5; 7 nucleotides agree with TRBD1. The CDR3 loop spans 14 amino acids. The V and J ends lost 2 bases and 4 bases, in that order; junction bases with no gene match: 2. Germline V gene data show CDR1 as ENHRY and CDR2 as SYGVKD. The CDR3 here is CAISEAGGNQPQHF. DNA of the CDR3: TGTGCCATCAGTGAGGCAGGGGGGAATCAGCCCCAGCATTTT.

J is TRBJ2-7 and V is TRBV15; TRBD2 matches at 9 bases. Germline V gene lookup returns CDR1 LNHNV and CDR2 YYDKDF (reference sequence). V was pared by 2 bases and J by 3 bases, with 5 bases of the junction left unmatched. This CDR3 region has 15 residues. CDR3 amino acids: CATSRPGTSFYEQYF. The CDR3 coding sequence is TGTGCCACCAGCAGACCCGGGACTAGCTTCTACGAGCAGTACTTC. Drawing the rest from reference TRBV15 and TRBJ2-7, the complete variable domain is DAMVIQNPRYQVTQFGKPVTLSCSQTLNHNVMYWYQQKSSQAPKLLFHYYDKDFNNEADTPDNFQSRRPNTSFCFLDIRSPGLGDTAMYLCATSRPGTSFYEQYFGPGTRLTVT.

The V gene is TRBV5-4, the J gene TRBJ2-7; D ambiguous. In germline, CDR1 is SGHNT, CDR2 YYREEE (reference sequence). CDR3 length: 13 residues. Trimming pared 4 bases from V and 0 bases from J, leaving 8 bases between. The CDR3 nucleotides are TGTGCCAGCAGCCCGCGCTCCTCCTACGAGCAGTACTTC. Translating it yields CASSPRSSYEQYF.

This clone is a singleton in its sample. The V call is TRBV28, the J call TRBJ2-3, with 8 bases that match TRBD1. The V gene's germline CDR1 is MDHEN and CDR2 SYDVKM. V gave up 3 bases and J gave up 2 bases; unmatched junction bases: 4. The CDR3 has 15 residues. In DNA, the CDR3 is TGTGCCAGCAGTTTCCAGGGGGCTCACACAGATACGCAGTATTTT. Its protein is CASSFQGAHTDTQYF. The whole variable domain, remainder taken from reference TRBV28 and TRBJ2-3, is DVKVTQSSRYLVKRTGEKVFLECVQDMDHENMFWYRQDPGLGLRLIYFSYDVKMKEKGDIPEGYSVSREKKERFSLILESASTNQTSMYLCASSFQGAHTDTQYFGPGTRLTVL.

The genes are TRBV5-1 and TRBJ2-3; possible D gene TRBD1, 5 bases. The germline V gene encodes CDR1 SGHRS and CDR2 YFSETQ. CDR3 size: 14 residues. Trimming cost V 4 bases and J 5 bases, with 14 bases left between them. The CDR3 region is CASSPPRVGDTQYF. CDR3 bases: TGCGCCAGCAGCCCCCCCAGGGTAGGAGATACGCAGTATTTT.

This rearrangement joins TRBV30 to TRBJ1-4, with D possibly matching TRBD1 (6 bases). The CDR3 loop spans 13 amino acids. Germline values: CDR1 GTSNPN, CDR2 SVGIG (reference sequence). V was pared by 2 bases and J by 11 bases, with 15 bases between. As DNA, the CDR3 is TGTGCCTGGAGTTATCAGCCTCAGGGGAAACTGTTTTTT. As protein: CAWSYQPQGKLFF. The full variable domain, rest sourced from reference TRBV30 and TRBJ1-4, is SQTIHQWPATLVQPVGSPLSLECTVEGTSNPNLYWYRQAAGRGLQLLFYSVGIGQISSEVPQNLSASRPQDRQFILSSKKLLLSDSGFYLCAWSYQPQGKLFFGSGTQLSVL.

This clone was detected only a few times. The chain is built from TRBV19 and TRBJ1-6; D unclear. The CDR3 totals 14 residues. The germline CDR1 and CDR2 sequences are LNHDA and SQIVND (reference sequence). The V and J ends lost 0 bases and 8 bases respectively, with 8 bases between them. CDR3 DNA sequence: TGTGCCAGTAGTATAGATGGAGGGTATTCACCCCTCCACTTT. Amino acid sequence: CASSIDGGYSPLHF.

Details on this clone: Other DNA sequences within the sample encode an identical CDR3. DNA for the CDR3: TGTGCCAGCAGCCCGAGGACTAGCGGCAACAATGAGCAGTTCTTC. Protein: CASSPRTSGNNEQFF. The V and J genes are TRBV3-1 (or the pseudogene TRBV3-2) and TRBJ2-1; TRBD2 matches at 10 bases. V shed 4 bases and J 5 bases; nucleotides not matched to a gene: 5. CDR3 length equals 15 residues. Germline V gives CDR1 LGHDT, CDR2 YNNKEL (reference sequence).

This sequence joins TRBV3-1 (or the pseudogene TRBV3-2) and TRBJ1-6; 11 bases fit TRBD1. CDR1 and CDR2 from the germline V gene are LGHDT and YNNKEL (reference sequence). The CDR3 covers 19 residues. The junction had 5 bases not matched to a gene; V was cut back by 0 bases and J by 1 base. The CDR3, as DNA: TGTGCCAGCAGCCAAGAAGGGGGACAGGGGGTATCCTATAATTCACCCCTCCACTTT. It yields the protein CASSQEGGQGVSYNSPLHF.

V and J are TRBV6-6 and TRBJ2-5, with a weak D call TRBD2 (7 bases). There are 15 residues in the CDR3. V was shortened by 6 bases and J by 5 bases, with 19 bases between the two germline ends. Germline CDR1 and CDR2: MNHNY and SVGAGI (reference sequence). Here the CDR3 reads CASSRDGGAWETQYF. Here the CDR3 DNA reads TGTGCCAGCAGCAGGGATGGGGGGGCCTGGGAGACCCAGTACTTC.

The rearrangement uses TRBV5-5 and TRBJ1-2; unclear D gene. This CDR3 is 14 amino acids long. Trimming pared 3 bases from V and 7 bases from J, leaving 16 bases between. Germline assignment: CDR1 SGHKS and CDR2 YYEKEE (reference sequence). The CDR3 DNA sequence: TGTGCCAGCAGCTATCCTGGAGACGCCCTTGGCTACACCTTC. This gives the protein CASSYPGDALGYTF.

This chain uses TRBV2 with TRBJ1-5; D possibly corresponds to TRBD1 (6 bases). Deletions cut 4 bases from V and 4 bases from J, with 8 bases between. The CDR3 has 13 residues. Germline lookup yields CDR1 SNHLY and CDR2 FYNNEI. The CDR3 is CASSGDNNQPQHF. For the CDR3, the DNA is TGTGCCAGCAGTGGGGACAATAATCAGCCCCAGCATTTT.